This entry lists 24 T cell receptor beta chains sequenced from one sample in a study of shared clonotypes between healthy human individuals. Here immunoSEQ multiplex PCR was the method, and the copy in TCRdb shows in-frame clones only, minus some. The table records around 2.5 million clones, over 85% of them present only once. Sequenced input: naive CD4+ T cells from PBMCs. The subset was: CD45RA+ positively selected. These receptors all come from a man aged 18 to 29 in good health. Some clones in this sample may be carry-over from other donors' samples.

The rearrangement uses TRBV27 and TRBJ1-1; tentatively, D is TRBD1 (5 bases). Between the trimmed V and J ends, which lost 6 bases and 1 base, there was a span of 15 bases. Germline V CDR1 and CDR2: MNHEY, SMNVEV (reference sequence). CDR3 length: 15 residues. This CDR3 reads CASRWGAGQNTEAFF. CDR3 in DNA: TGTGCCAGCAGGTGGGGTGCAGGGCAGAACACTGAAGCTTTCTTT.

The chain employs TRBV2 and TRBJ2-2, with 7 bases fitting TRBD1. This CDR3 has 14 residues. Trimming took 7 bases from V and 2 from J; bases not matched to a gene: 4. The germline gives CDR1 SNHLY, CDR2 FYNNEI. CDR3 residues: CASKGDSNTGELFF. CDR3 nucleotide sequence: TGTGCCAGCAAAGGGGACAGTAACACCGGGGAGCTGTTTTTT.

A remark on this clone: The same CDR3 arises from other DNA sequences in this sample as well. This sequence joins TRBV5-6 and TRBJ1-2; D is uncertain. The V and J ends lost 0 bases and 2 bases respectively, with 5 bases between them. The CDR3 loop spans 13 amino acids. From germline, CDR1 is SGHDT and CDR2 YYEEEE. This CDR3 reads CASSLAANYGYTF. DNA for the CDR3: TGTGCCAGCAGCTTGGCAGCCAACTATGGCTACACCTTC. Drawing the rest from reference TRBV5-6 and TRBJ1-2, the complete variable domain is DAGVTQSPTHLIKTRGQQVTLRCSPKSGHDTVSWYQQALGQGPQFIFQYYEEEERQRGNFPDRFSGHQFPNYSSELNVNALLLGDSALYLCASSLAANYGYTFGSGTRLTVV.

The chain links TRBV4-1 to TRBJ2-7; 12 bases are shared with TRBD2. Germline assignment: CDR1 MGHRA and CDR2 YSYEKL. The CDR3 is made up of 16 amino acids. V gave up 2 bases and J gave up 3 bases; unmatched junction bases: 5. CDR3 in DNA: TGCGCCAGCAGCCAATGGAGACTAGCGGGAGTCTACGAGCAGTACTTC. As protein: CASSQWRLAGVYEQYF.

CDR3 region: CASSIGQVYNQPQHF. Written as DNA, the CDR3 is TGTGCCAGTAGTATAGGACAGGTCTACAATCAGCCCCAGCATTTT. The chain is built from TRBV19 and TRBJ1-5; tentatively, D is TRBD1 (6 bases). V gave up 1 base and J gave up 3 bases, with 10 bases separating them. Germline CDR1 LNHDA, CDR2 SQIVND (reference sequence). The CDR3 is 15 residues long.

J is TRBJ1-2 and V is TRBV2; D unresolved. The V gene's germline CDR1 is SNHLY and CDR2 FYNNEI. V lost 6 bases, J lost 2 bases, and 7 bases lay in between. This CDR3 spans 12 amino acids. The chain's CDR3 is CASRGLNYGYTF. Written as DNA, the CDR3 is TGTGCCAGCAGGGGTTTAAACTATGGCTACACCTTC.

The chain carries TRBV7-2 and TRBJ2-1; unclear D gene. Per germline, CDR1 SGHTA and CDR2 FQGNSA. The CDR3 is 15 amino acids. Trimming removed 4 bases from V and 8 bases from J, with 18 bases in between. This CDR3 reads CASSYLGIMFDEQFF. In DNA, the CDR3 is TGTGCCAGCAGCTACCTAGGGATAATGTTCGATGAGCAGTTCTTC.

This chain's CDR3 is CASNIGQGNIQYF. As DNA, the CDR3 is TGTGCCAGTAACATAGGACAGGGAAACATTCAGTACTTC. V usage is TRBV19 and J usage is TRBJ2-4, with TRBD1 matching over 8 bases. Germline CDR1 LNHDA, CDR2 SQIVND (reference sequence). Unmatched junction bases numbered 5, after V lost 7 bases and J lost 6 bases. This CDR3 is built from 13 residues.

J is TRBJ1-3 and V is TRBV7-9; TRBD1 matches 10 bases. V was clipped by 5 bases and J by 2 bases; unmatched bases: 3. The CDR3 has 15 amino acids. Per the germline V gene, CDR1 is SEHNR and CDR2 is FQNEAQ (reference sequence). The CDR3 DNA reads TGTGCCAGCAGCCGTGGGACAGGGGCTGGAAACACCATATATTTT. Translation gives CASSRGTGAGNTIYF.

The V and J genes are TRBV29-1 and TRBJ2-1, with 8 bases aligning to TRBD2. The germline V gene encodes CDR1 SQVTM and CDR2 ANQGSEA. This CDR3 region has 16 residues. The V gene end was trimmed by 6 bases and the J gene end by 0 bases; junction bases not matched to a gene: 10. The chain's CDR3 is CSVQALSGSSYNEQFF. The CDR3 bases are TGCAGCGTCCAGGCCCTCAGCGGGAGCTCCTACAATGAGCAGTTCTTC.

The rearrangement links TRBV20-1 to TRBJ2-1, with a possible D match to TRBD2 (6 bases). CDR3 length equals 11 residues. Germline CDR1 DFQATT, CDR2 SNEGSKA (reference sequence). CDR3 protein: CSRESYNEQFF. The CDR3 coding sequence is TGCTCTCGGGAGTCCTACAATGAGCAGTTCTTC.

The chain carries TRBV7-9 and TRBJ2-7; D call uncertain. V was shortened by 0 bases and J by 1 base, with 7 bases between the two germline ends. The CDR3 length is 14 residues. The germline gives CDR1 SEHNR, CDR2 FQNEAQ (reference sequence). CDR3 loop: CASSLASESYEQYF. CDR3 in DNA: TGTGCCAGCAGCTTAGCATCGGAGTCCTACGAGCAGTACTTC.

V and J are TRBV28 and TRBJ2-3, with 7 nucleotides matching TRBD2. CDR3 length: 16 residues. The V gene end was trimmed by 6 bases and the J gene end by 4 bases; junction bases not matched to a gene: 13. Germline V lookup: CDR1 MDHEN, CDR2 SYDVKM. In DNA form, the CDR3 reads TGTGCCAGCAGCCCCGGTGGCGGGAGACGGGCAGATACGCAGTATTTT. Residues: CASSPGGGRRADTQYF.

This clone was seen more than once but under ten times. CDR3 region: CASSLTGGLGQPQHF. The CDR3 bases are TGTGCCAGCAGCCTAACAGGGGGACTAGGTCAGCCCCAGCATTTT. The chain has TRBV2 and TRBJ1-5; TRBD1 agrees at 8 bases. The CDR3 is 15 residues long. V trimming: 6 bases; J trimming: 6 bases; junction bases outside the gene matches: 10. Germline CDR1 reads SNHLY; CDR2 reads FYNNEI. Full variable domain (outside the CDR3, taken from reference TRBV2 and TRBJ1-5): EPEVTQTPSHQVTQMGQEVILRCVPISNHLYFYWYRQILGQKVEFLVSFYNNEISEKSEIFDDQFSVERPDGSNFTLKIRSTKLEDSAMYFCASSLTGGLGQPQHFGDGTRLSIL.

The sample holds one count of this clone. This chain connects TRBV14 to TRBJ2-1, with TRBD1 identical over 7 bases. The ends lost 1 base at V and 10 bases at J; junction bases unmatched: 1. The CDR3 extends over 12 amino acids. Germline CDR1 and CDR2: SGHDN and FVKESK. In DNA form, the CDR3 reads TGTGCCAGCAGCCAAGGGGGACAGGAGCAGTTCTTC. Translated: CASSQGGQEQFF.

The CDR3 nucleotides are TGTGCCAGCAGCTCCAGACAGGGATCCCCCTACAATGAGCAGTTCTTC. Protein: CASSSRQGSPYNEQFF. The chain links TRBV7-2 to TRBJ2-1; 7 bases match TRBD1. The V gene's germline CDR1 is SGHTA and CDR2 FQGNSA. V lost 4 bases to trimming and J lost 2 bases; unmatched junction nucleotides: 8. This CDR3 region has 16 residues.

The chain is built from TRBV11-2 and TRBJ2-3, with a tentative D call TRBD2 (6 bases). Germline V gives CDR1 SGHAT, CDR2 FQNNGV. Trimming removed 3 bases at V and 0 bases at J, with 13 bases between. This CDR3 contains 16 residues. CDR3 sequence reads: CASSFGTAGSTDTQYF. CDR3 nucleotide sequence: TGTGCCAGCAGCTTCGGCACGGCGGGAAGCACAGATACGCAGTATTTT.

The V and J genes are TRBV30 and TRBJ2-1, with a tentative D call TRBD1 (5 bases). The V end lost 1 base, the J end lost 3 bases, and 10 bases lay between the germline ends. The CDR3 consists of 14 residues. Germline V lookup: CDR1 GTSNPN, CDR2 SVGIG (reference sequence). This CDR3 reads CAWSEATVYNEQFF. Written as DNA, the CDR3 is TGTGCCTGGAGTGAGGCGACAGTCTACAATGAGCAGTTCTTC.

This chain uses TRBV7-2 with TRBJ2-5; TRBD1 might be the D (5 bases). This CDR3 spans 14 amino acids. The V and J ends lost 2 bases and 5 bases respectively, with 12 bases between them. Germline-derived CDR1 and CDR2 are SGHTA and FQGNSA. The CDR3 reads CASSLTGWGETQYF. The CDR3 coding sequence is TGTGCCAGCAGCTTAACCGGCTGGGGCGAGACCCAGTACTTC.

The sample holds one count of this clone. CDR3 protein: CASSPQALNTEAFF. The CDR3 nucleotides are TGTGCCAGCAGCCCGCAGGCCCTAAACACTGAAGCTTTCTTT. This chain joins TRBV7-9 and TRBJ1-1; D is undetermined. Germline V gene data show CDR1 as SEHNR and CDR2 as FQNEAQ (reference sequence). V lost 5 bases to trimming and J lost 2 bases, with 12 bases between them. This CDR3 has 14 amino acids. Full variable domain (outside the CDR3, taken from reference TRBV7-9 and TRBJ1-1): DTGVSQNPRHKITKRGQNVTFRCDPISEHNRLYWYRQTLGQGPEFLTYFQNEAQLEKSRLLSDRFSAERPKGSFSTLEIQRTEQGDSAMYLCASSPQALNTEAFFGQGTRLTVV.

The chain links TRBV4-3 to TRBJ2-1; perhaps D is TRBD1 or TRBD2 (5 bases each). CDR3 length: 15 amino acids. With 2 bases removed from V and 7 bases from J, the gap between germline ends came to 15 bases. Germline lookup yields CDR1 LGHNA and CDR2 YSLEER. CDR3 in amino acids: CASSQNWGSGNEQFF. The DNA for the CDR3 is TGCGCCAGCAGCCAAAACTGGGGGTCGGGGAATGAGCAGTTCTTC.

As regards this clone: In the same sample, other DNA sequences code for this CDR3. The V and J genes are TRBV28 and TRBJ2-1; D gene unclear. In germline, CDR1 is MDHEN, CDR2 SYDVKM. The CDR3 extends over 13 amino acids. The ends were cut back, 2 bases at V and 2 bases at J, with 4 bases in the middle. In nucleotides, the CDR3 is TGTGCCAGCAGTTTAACTACCTACAATGAGCAGTTCTTC. Residues: CASSLTTYNEQFF.

This clone was counted once. This chain joins TRBV9 and TRBJ2-1, with D hard to call. The CDR3 spans 14 residues. The germline CDR1 and CDR2 sequences are SGDLS and YYNGEE. Trimming removed 0 bases at V and 6 bases at J, with 10 bases between. The DNA of the CDR3 is TGTGCCAGCAGCGTAGCTCCCAACTTCAATGAGCAGTTCTTC. This codes for CASSVAPNFNEQFF.

The chain recombines TRBV19 with TRBJ1-3; D possibly corresponds to TRBD1 (5 bases). The CDR3 loop spans 15 amino acids. V was trimmed by 6 bases and J by 0 bases, leaving 12 bases between them. Looked up from germline, CDR1 is LNHDA and CDR2 is SQIVND (reference sequence). The CDR3 spells CASRPPGRSGNTIYF. The CDR3 DNA reads TGTGCCAGTAGACCCCCGGGACGCTCTGGAAACACCATATATTTT.